The present entry profiles one T cell receptor beta chain with its context. It has no known antigen specificity. Per-base qualities were not stored, and no clone one base away is much larger. In the prospective study, participants were about 18 to 90 years old, resided in about 25 geographic areas of the United States, and were enrolled through a virtual design. To assign participants to cohorts, the prospective study relied on clinical history that participants themselves reported in a screening survey and a study questionnaire. In the prospective study, whole blood, serum and a nasopharyngeal or oropharyngeal swab were collected from each participant by mobile phlebotomists. Prospective study participants could optionally give additional blood draws and questionnaires over an approximately two-month period. Blood samples from the prospective study were shipped frozen or at room temperature prior to DNA extraction.

The source of the sample is a study of blood T cell repertoires in COVID-19 (dated by TCRdb to the early 2020s). For context, the study as a whole: Samples covering the acute and convalescent phases of COVID-19 were provided by collaborators in the United States, Italy and Spain. The material from the prospective study consisted of cDNA or gDNA derived from T cells, B-cell-depleted T cells, or PBMCs. The dataset comprised deeply sampled blood TCRbeta repertoires from subjects exposed to, actively infected with, or recovered from COVID-19. The repertoires were made available in a free public database intended to serve as a resource for research on the immune response to SARS-CoV-2. The samples were drawn from two sources: the first 160 participants of the ongoing ImmuneRACE study, and fewer than 1,500 subjects contributed by 6 global collaborators. A de-identified subject ID, COVID-19 status, age in years and sex were almost always included in the sample metadata. HLA class I and class II types, where available, came from metadata supplied by the sample provider rather than from assay-based typing. What the work shows at the level of the full study, not this receptor alone: Clinical and demographic metadata were provided uncurated, with the amount varying by source and participant.

TCRbeta CDR3 regions were amplified from genomic DNA using the immunoSEQ Assay, a bias-controlled multiplex PCR. The paper's data handling went like this. Within the assay, amplification of reference gene primers was used to estimate how many nucleated cells each sample contained. Sequence reads were collapsed and filtered to measure the absolute abundance of every unique TCRbeta CDR3 rearrangement. For each sample, productive Simpson clonality was calculated as the square root of Simpson's diversity index over productive rearrangements. In its TCRdb copy, this immuneACCESS table keeps in-frame sequences only and misses some clones. Where compared with another copy, unresolved V genes explain less than half of these, and the others have no known cause. V and J calls and clone size are as listed in that table; D and trimming were resolved from the DNA. This sample holds 150,000 to 200,000 clones; 76% were observed only once. The ten largest clones capture roughly a sixth of the sample.

V and J are truncated by 5 bases and 1 base respectively, leaving an intervening sequence of 14 bases. Via the germline V gene (reference sequence), CDR1 is SGHAT and CDR2 FQDESV. The CDR3 numbers 15 residues from cysteine through phenylalanine. Only the CDR3 DNA stays, 45 bases, in frame from base 1. The chain uses TRBV11-1 and TRBJ2-5; the best D guess is TRBD2, with 5 bases matching. This sequence was found in a woman in her forties or fifties with acute COVID-19. Sequences were obtained from PBMCs or T cells enriched from blood (not recorded which). At the DNA level, the sequence is TGTGCCAGCAGCACCCGACTAAGAGCCCAAGAGACCCAGTACTTC. It specifies CASSTRLRAQETQYF.